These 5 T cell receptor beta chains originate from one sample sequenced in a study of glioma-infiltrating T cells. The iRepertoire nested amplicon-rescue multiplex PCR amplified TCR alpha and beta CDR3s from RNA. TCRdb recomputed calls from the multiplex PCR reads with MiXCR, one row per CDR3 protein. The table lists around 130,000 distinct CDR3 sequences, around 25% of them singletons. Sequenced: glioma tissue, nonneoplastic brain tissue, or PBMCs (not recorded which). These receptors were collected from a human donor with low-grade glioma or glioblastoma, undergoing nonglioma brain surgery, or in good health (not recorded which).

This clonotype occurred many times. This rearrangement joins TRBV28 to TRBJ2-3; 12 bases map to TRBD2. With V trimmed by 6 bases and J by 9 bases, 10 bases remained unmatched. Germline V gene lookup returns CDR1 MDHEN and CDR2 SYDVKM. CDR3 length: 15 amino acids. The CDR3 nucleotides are TGTGCCAGCAGCATCGGACTAGCGGGGCGATCGACGCAGTATTTT. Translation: CASSIGLAGRSTQYF.

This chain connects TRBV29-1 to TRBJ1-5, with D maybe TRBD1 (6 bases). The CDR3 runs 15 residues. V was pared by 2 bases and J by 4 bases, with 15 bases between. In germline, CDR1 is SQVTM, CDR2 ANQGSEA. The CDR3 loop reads CSVELATGINQPQHF. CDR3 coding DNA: TGCAGCGTTGAACTGGCGACAGGAATAAATCAGCCCCAGCATTTT.

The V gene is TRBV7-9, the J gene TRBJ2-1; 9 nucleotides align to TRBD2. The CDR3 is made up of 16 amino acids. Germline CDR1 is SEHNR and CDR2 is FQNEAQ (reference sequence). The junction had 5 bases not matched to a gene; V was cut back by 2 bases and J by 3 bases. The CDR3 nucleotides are TGTGCCAGCAGCTTAAGTCGCGGGGGGGACTACAATGAGCAGTTCTTC. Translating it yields CASSLSRGGDYNEQFF.

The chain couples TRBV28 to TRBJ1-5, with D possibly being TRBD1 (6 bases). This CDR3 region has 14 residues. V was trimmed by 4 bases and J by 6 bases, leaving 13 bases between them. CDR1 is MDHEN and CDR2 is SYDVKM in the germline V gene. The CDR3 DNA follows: TGTGCCAGCAGTTCCGAGACAGGAATTCAGCCCCAGCATTTT. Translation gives CASSSETGIQPQHF.

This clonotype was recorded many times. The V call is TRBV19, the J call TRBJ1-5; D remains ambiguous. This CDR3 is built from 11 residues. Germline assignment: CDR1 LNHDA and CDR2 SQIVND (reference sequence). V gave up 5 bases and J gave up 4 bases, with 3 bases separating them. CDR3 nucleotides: TGTGCCAGTAGTTCGAATCAGCCCCAGCATTTT. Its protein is CASSSNQPQHF.